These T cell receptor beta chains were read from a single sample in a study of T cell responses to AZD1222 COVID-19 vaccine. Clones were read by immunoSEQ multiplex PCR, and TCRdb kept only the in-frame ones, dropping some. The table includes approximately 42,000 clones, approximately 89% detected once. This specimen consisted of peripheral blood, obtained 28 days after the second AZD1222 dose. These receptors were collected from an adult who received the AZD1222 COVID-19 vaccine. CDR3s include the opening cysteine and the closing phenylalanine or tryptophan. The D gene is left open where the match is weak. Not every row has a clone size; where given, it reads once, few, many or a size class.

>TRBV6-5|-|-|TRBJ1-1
TGTGCCAGCAGGAAGGGGCTGGACACTGAAGCTTTCTTT
CASRKGLDTEAFF
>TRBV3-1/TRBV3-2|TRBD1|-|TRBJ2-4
TGTGCCAGCAGCCAAGCTGGACAGGGGACCCCCAAAAACATTCAGTACTTC
CASSQAGQGTPKNIQYF
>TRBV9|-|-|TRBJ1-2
TGTGCCAGCAGCGTAGGGGTTAACTATGGCTACACCTTC
CASSVGVNYGYTF
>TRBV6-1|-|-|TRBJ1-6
TGTGCCAGCAGTGAAAGGGGGGCCACCAATTCACCCCTCCACTTT
CASSERGATNSPLHF
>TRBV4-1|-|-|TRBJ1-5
TGCGCCAGCAGCCAAGAGTGGGGGCTGGATCAGCCCCAGCATTTT
CASSQEWGLDQPQHF
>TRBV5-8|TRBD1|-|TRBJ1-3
TGTGCCAGCAGCTCCAGGGGGAGCTCTGGAAACACCATATATTTT
CASSSRGSSGNTIYF
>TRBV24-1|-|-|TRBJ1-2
TGTGCCACCAGTAACTCGAGCCTCCCTCGACACTGTGGCTACACCTTC
CATSNSSLPRHCGYTF
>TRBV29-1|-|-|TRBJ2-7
TGCAGCGTTGGGGCCCGAATCCACGAGCAGTACTTC
CSVGARIHEQYF
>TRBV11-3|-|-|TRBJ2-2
TGTGCCAGCAGCTTAGCCGTCGGAACGAACACCGGGGAGCTGTTTTTT
CASSLAVGTNTGELFF
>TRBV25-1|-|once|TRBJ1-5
TGTGCCAGCAGGTGGACAGAGGATCAGCCCCAGCATTTT
CASRWTEDQPQHF
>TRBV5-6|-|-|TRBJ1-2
TGTGCCAGCAGCTTCCGTTTCGCCCTCTACACCTTC
CASSFRFALYTF
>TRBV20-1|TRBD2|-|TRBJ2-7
TGCAGTGCTGGGACTAGCGGGAGTCAGTACTTC
CSAGTSGSQYF
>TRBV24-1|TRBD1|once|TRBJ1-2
TGTGCCACCAGTGACGGGAGGACAGGGAAAGGCTACACCTTC
CATSDGRTGKGYTF
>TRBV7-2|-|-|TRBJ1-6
TGTGCCAGCAGCTTAGTTTCTGGGGAGAATTCACCCCTCCACTTT
CASSLVSGENSPLHF
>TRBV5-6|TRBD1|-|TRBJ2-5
TGTGCCAGCAGCTTTACCGGGACAGGGTATCGAGAGACCCAGTACTTC
CASSFTGTGYRETQYF
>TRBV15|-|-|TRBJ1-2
TGTGCCACCAGCAGAGTAGGGACCACGGACTATGGCTACACCTTC
CATSRVGTTDYGYTF
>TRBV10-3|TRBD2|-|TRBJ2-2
TGTGCCAGCAAGCGGGAGAGGGACACCGGGGAGCTGTTTTTT
CASKRERDTGELFF
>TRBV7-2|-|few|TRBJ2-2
TGTGCCAGCAGCCTAGCTAGGGGCCCCGCAGAGAACACCGGGGAGCTGTTTTTT
CASSLARGPAENTGELFF
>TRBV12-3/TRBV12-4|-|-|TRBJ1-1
TGTGCCAGCAGTCGGGGAGCTGAAGCTTTCTTT
CASSRGAEAFF
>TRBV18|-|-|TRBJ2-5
TGTGCCAGCTCACCGGCGGTCCAAGAGACCCAGTACTTC
CASSPAVQETQYF
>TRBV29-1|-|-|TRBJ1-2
TGCAGCGTTGAAGGGGGGCTCTATGGCTACACCTTC
CSVEGGLYGYTF
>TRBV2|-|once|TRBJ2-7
TGTGCCAGCAGGGACTCAAACACTAGGGCCTCCTACGAGCAGTACTTC
CASRDSNTRASYEQYF
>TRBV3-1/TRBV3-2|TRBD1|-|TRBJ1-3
TGTGCCAGCAGCCAGCCAGACAGGGGAACCATATATTTT
CASSQPDRGTIYF
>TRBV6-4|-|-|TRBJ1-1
TGTGCCAGGGAAGAGGGACCGCGGACTGAAGCTTTCTTT
CAREEGPRTEAFF
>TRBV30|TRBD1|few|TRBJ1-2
TGTGCCTGGAGGGGACAGGGGGCGCGAGTTATGGGCTACACCTTC
CAWRGQGARVMGYTF
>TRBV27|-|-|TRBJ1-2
TGTGCCAGCAGCCCAGGGTTGGACTATGGCTACACCTTC
CASSPGLDYGYTF
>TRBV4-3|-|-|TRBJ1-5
TGCGCCAGCAGCCAAGATTATAGCAATCAGCCCCAGCATTTT
CASSQDYSNQPQHF
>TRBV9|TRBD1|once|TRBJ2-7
TGTGCCAGCAGCGTCGGCGGACAGGGTGCCTCCTACGAGCAGTACTTC
CASSVGGQGASYEQYF
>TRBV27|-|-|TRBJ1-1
TGTGCCAGCAGTTCGAATAGGGTCACTGAAGCTTTCTTT
CASSSNRVTEAFF
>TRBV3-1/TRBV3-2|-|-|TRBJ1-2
TGTGCCAGCAGCCAAGATCGGTGGAGCGGCTATGGCTACACCTTC
CASSQDRWSGYGYTF
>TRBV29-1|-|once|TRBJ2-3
TGCAGCGGGGGGGCCGGCACAGATACGCAGTATTTT
CSGGAGTDTQYF
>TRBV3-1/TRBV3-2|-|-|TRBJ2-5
TGTGCCAGCAGCCAAGATGCGGCCCCGAGGGAGACCCAGTACTTC
CASSQDAAPRETQYF
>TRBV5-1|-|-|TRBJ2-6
TGCGCCAGCAGCTTGAGCCTGGGCTCTGGGGCCAACGTCCTGACTTTC
CASSLSLGSGANVLTF
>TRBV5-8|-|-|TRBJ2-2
TGTGCCAGCAGCCCTAAAAGGACGTTTTCGGGCGGGGAGCTGTTTTTT
CASSPKRTFSGGELFF
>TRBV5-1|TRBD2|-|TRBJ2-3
TGCGCCAGCAGCAGAGGGGCTAGCGGGGGAAGGGGCACAGATACGCAGTATTTT
CASSRGASGGRGTDTQYF
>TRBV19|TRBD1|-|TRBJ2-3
TGTGCCAGTAGTTTGTCCTCGGGACAGGGCACAGATACGCAGTATTTT
CASSLSSGQGTDTQYF
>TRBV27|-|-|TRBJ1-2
TGTGCCAGCAGCGGACCATACGGCTATGGCTACACCTTC
CASSGPYGYGYTF
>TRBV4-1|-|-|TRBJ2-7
TGCGCCAGCAGCCAAGAGGGAGTGCGGAAGCAGTACTTC
CASSQEGVRKQYF
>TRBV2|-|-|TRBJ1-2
TGTGCCAGCAGCATAGTGAGCTATGGCTACACCTTC
CASSIVSYGYTF
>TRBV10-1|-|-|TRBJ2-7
TGCGCCAGCAGTGAGAGACAGGTCCAAATCAAATCCTACGAGCAGTACTTC
CASSERQVQIKSYEQYF
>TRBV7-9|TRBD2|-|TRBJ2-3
TGTGCCAGCAGCTTAGCGACTAGCGGGACAGATACGCAGTATTTT
CASSLATSGTDTQYF
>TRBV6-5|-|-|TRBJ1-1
TGTGCCAGCAGTCAATATCAGGGAGGCACTGAAGCTTTCTTT
CASSQYQGGTEAFF
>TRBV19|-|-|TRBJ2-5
TGTGCCAGTAGTATAGCGGGGGAGACCCAGTACTTC
CASSIAGETQYF